Below are 24 T cell receptor beta chains sequenced from a single sample in a study of cytomegalovirus exposure and HLA in healthy donors. Amplification used 60 Vbeta primers and 13 Jbeta primers. Sequencing was performed with immunoSEQ multiplex PCR; in TCRdb, only in-frame clones are kept and a portion is missing. The sample contains about 98,000 clones, around 72% of which appear only once. The sample taken for sequencing was PBMCs. These receptors were taken from a male donor in good health and CMV-seronegative.

The chain is built from TRBV23-1 and TRBJ1-5, with D uncertain. TRBV23-1 is assigned to the ORF class and has an uncertain function. This CDR3 has 13 amino acids. Trimming removed 0 bases from V and 15 bases from J, with 15 bases in between. CDR3 residues: CASSQSRGQNGHF. CDR3 DNA: TGCGCCAGCAGTCAATCGAGAGGGCAAAACGGGCATTTT.

The V and J genes are TRBV2 and TRBJ1-5; D is unresolved. Trimming pared 5 bases from V and 1 base from J, leaving 6 bases between. CDR1 SNHLY and CDR2 FYNNEI come from the germline V gene. CDR3 length: 13 residues. The CDR3 spells CASSIISNQPQHF. The CDR3 coding sequence is TGTGCCAGCAGTATTATCAGCAATCAGCCCCAGCATTTT.

The gene calls are TRBV5-1 and TRBJ2-7; D unclear. The CDR3 covers 14 residues. Per germline, CDR1 SGHRS and CDR2 YFSETQ. The V end lost 3 bases, the J end lost 7 bases, and 17 bases lay between the germline ends. The CDR3 DNA reads TGCGCCAGCAGCTCGGTTACACAGAGAAGTGAGCAGTACTTC. It is translated as CASSSVTQRSEQYF.

This clone has a single count. The J gene is TRBJ2-7, the V gene TRBV5-1; 7 bases are a match to TRBD1. The CDR3 sequence is 13 residues long. The J segment lost 3 bases and the V segment lost 6 bases, leaving 6 bases of the junction unmatched. Germline V gene sequence: CDR1 SGHRS, CDR2 YFSETQ. The CDR3 protein is CASNRDSDYEQYF. Written as DNA, the CDR3 is TGCGCCAGCAACCGGGACAGTGACTACGAGCAGTACTTC.

V is TRBV7-3 and J is TRBJ2-1, with a possible D match to TRBD2 (6 bases). CDR1 is SGHTA and CDR2 is FQGTGA in the germline V gene. The CDR3 contains 16 residues. V shed 0 bases and J shed 9 bases, with 18 bases lying between them. The CDR3 here is CASSLTSGIISGEQFF. In DNA form, the CDR3 reads TGTGCCAGCAGCTTAACTAGCGGAATCATCTCGGGTGAGCAGTTCTTC.

Here the CDR3 reads CASSPGQGVFAGYTF. CDR3 DNA: TGTGCCAGCAGCCCGGGACAGGGGGTATTTGCCGGCTACACCTTC. The chain is built from TRBV5-4 and TRBJ1-2; TRBD1 matches at 11 bases. V trimming: 4 bases; J trimming: 8 bases; junction bases outside the gene matches: 10. The CDR3 has 15 amino acids. CDR1 SGHNT and CDR2 YYREEE come from the germline V gene (reference sequence).

For this clone: Lacking the conserved final phenylalanine or tryptophan, this CDR3 likely reflects a read error. The DNA is omitted, as the CDR3 cannot be located on it reliably, and the CDR3 follows TCRdb's listing. The CDR3 sequence is CASSYSGERGLAKL. The J gene is TRBJ2-7, the V gene TRBV6-6; the table's D gene call, TRBD2, was not cross checked with the DNA. The length of the CDR3 is 14 amino acids, counting both ends. Germline lookup yields CDR1 MNHNY and CDR2 SVGAGI (reference sequence).

The chain couples TRBV19 to TRBJ1-1; D gene unclear. The CDR3 consists of 16 residues. Deletions cut 3 bases from V and 0 bases from J, with 14 bases between. Germline CDR1 reads LNHDA; CDR2 reads SQIVND (reference sequence). In nucleotides, the CDR3 is TGTGCCAGTAGTATTAGTCAGGTGTCCATGAACACTGAAGCTTTCTTT. It is translated as CASSISQVSMNTEAFF.

The genes are TRBV28 and TRBJ2-7; maybe TRBD1 (5 bases). CDR1 is MDHEN and CDR2 is SYDVKM in the germline V gene. The CDR3 spans 11 residues. Trimming cost V 4 bases and J 6 bases, with 7 bases left between them. The DNA of the CDR3 is TGTGCCAGCAGTTCGACAGCCGAGCAGTACTTC. Translated: CASSSTAEQYF.

The genes are TRBV7-2 and TRBJ2-3; a weak D match, TRBD2 (5 bases). The CDR3 has 13 amino acids. Deletions cut 7 bases from V and 2 bases from J, with 10 bases between. CDR1 SGHTA and CDR2 FQGNSA come from the germline V gene. The CDR3 nucleotides are TGTGCCAGCACTAGCTCGAACACAGATACGCAGTATTTT. It codes for CASTSSNTDTQYF.

V and J are TRBV10-3 and TRBJ1-1; the match to TRBD1 covers 8 bases. The CDR3 extends over 13 amino acids. The germline gives CDR1 ENHRY, CDR2 SYGVKD. With 6 bases clipped from V and 6 bases from J, the junction kept 6 bases outside the gene matches. The CDR3 DNA follows: TGTGCCATCAGGGCGACAGGGGATTCTGAAGCTTTCTTT. Residues: CAIRATGDSEAFF.

The chain carries TRBV5-1 and TRBJ2-7; 9 bases fit TRBD2. The CDR3 sequence is 14 residues long. V shed 2 bases and J 4 bases; nucleotides not matched to a gene: 4. The germline V gene has CDR1 SGHRS and CDR2 YFSETQ. The CDR3 protein is CASSLLTSGYEQYF. The CDR3 nucleotides are TGCGCCAGCAGCTTACTGACTAGCGGTTACGAGCAGTACTTC.

This clone showed up just a few times. The chain carries TRBV7-8 and TRBJ1-1; 8 bases align to TRBD1. V dropped 6 bases and J dropped 5; count of bases not matched to a gene: 5. Germline V gene data show CDR1 as SGHVS and CDR2 as FQNEAQ. The CDR3 sequence is 13 residues long. CDR3 region: CASRQGARTEAFF. CDR3 DNA: TGTGCCAGCAGGCAGGGGGCCCGGACTGAAGCTTTCTTT.

The chain carries TRBV5-4 and TRBJ2-5; TRBD2 matches 7 bases. The CDR3 length is 15 residues. Looked up from germline, CDR1 is SGHNT and CDR2 is YYREEE (reference sequence). Germline trimming cut 0 bases from V and 7 bases from J; bases unmatched to any gene: 9. The CDR3 reads CASSLVTSSRRTQYF. The CDR3 bases are TGTGCCAGCAGCTTGGTGACTAGCAGCCGTCGGACCCAGTACTTC.

CDR3 coding DNA: TGTGCCAGCAGTCGCAGGGGACAGAAGAGCACTGAAGCTTTCTTT. It codes for CASSRRGQKSTEAFF. The chain is built from TRBV27 and TRBJ1-1, with 7 bases aligning to TRBD1. V was pared by 5 bases and J by 4 bases, with 10 bases of the junction left unmatched. The CDR3 has 15 amino acids. The germline CDR1 and CDR2 sequences are MNHEY and SMNVEV (reference sequence).

The V and J genes are TRBV7-6 and TRBJ2-1; no reliable D call. The V gene lost 1 base and the J gene lost 3 bases, with 13 bases spanning the gap. This CDR3 has 16 residues. Germline V lookup: CDR1 SGHVS, CDR2 FNYEAQ. CDR3 sequence reads: CASSLVGSNGYNEQFF. The DNA of the CDR3 is TGTGCCAGCAGCTTAGTCGGGTCTAATGGCTACAATGAGCAGTTCTTC.

The sample holds a few counts of this clone. V usage is TRBV7-6 and J usage is TRBJ2-7; 7 bases are shared with TRBD1. The CDR3 covers 12 residues. With V trimmed by 5 bases and J by 5 bases, 3 bases remained unmatched. Germline V lookup: CDR1 SGHVS, CDR2 FNYEAQ. CDR3 nucleotide sequence: TGTGCCAGCAGCCTACAGGGGAACGAGCAGTACTTC. Its translation is CASSLQGNEQYF.

This clone has just one count. The chain has TRBV28 and TRBJ1-5; D is perhaps TRBD1 (5 bases). V lost 3 bases and J lost 3, with 9 bases in between. Per the germline V gene, CDR1 is MDHEN and CDR2 is SYDVKM. The CDR3 covers 14 residues. The CDR3 spells CASSFSRANQPQHF. In nucleotides, the CDR3 is TGTGCCAGCAGTTTTAGCAGGGCCAATCAGCCCCAGCATTTT. Combining the CDR3 with reference TRBV28 and TRBJ1-5 gives the whole variable domain DVKVTQSSRYLVKRTGEKVFLECVQDMDHENMFWYRQDPGLGLRLIYFSYDVKMKEKGDIPEGYSVSREKKERFSLILESASTNQTSMYLCASSFSRANQPQHFGDGTRLSIL.

Only a few counts were recorded for this clone. This rearrangement joins TRBV5-1 to TRBJ2-1; TRBD2 might be the D (5 bases). The CDR3 is 14 residues long. The ends were cut back, 4 bases at V and 9 bases at J, with 17 bases in the middle. Germline loops: CDR1 SGHRS, CDR2 YFSETQ. CDR3 sequence reads: CASSPGGTEPEQFF. CDR3 sequence (DNA): TGCGCCAGCAGCCCCGGAGGCACGGAGCCTGAGCAGTTCTTC.

The chain uses TRBV7-3 and TRBJ2-1; 7 bases agree with TRBD2. The CDR3 is 14 residues long. V lost 1 base, J lost 6 bases, and 3 bases stayed unmatched. The germline CDR1 and CDR2 sequences are SGHTA and FQGTGA. CDR3 loop: CASSLMGGSNEQFF. The CDR3 nucleotides read TGTGCCAGCAGCTTAATGGGAGGGTCCAATGAGCAGTTCTTC.

This clone was seen only once. The chain is built from TRBV6-5 and TRBJ1-5, with a weak D call TRBD1 (5 bases). The ends were cut back, 5 bases at V and 1 base at J, with 12 bases in the middle. The CDR3 spans 15 residues. Germline V gives CDR1 MNHEY, CDR2 SVGAGI. The CDR3 is CASSADNLSNQPQHF. For the CDR3, the DNA is TGTGCCAGCAGTGCGGACAATTTGAGCAATCAGCCCCAGCATTTT.

The V gene is TRBV2, the J gene TRBJ2-5, with 9 bases fitting TRBD1. Germline CDR1 is SNHLY and CDR2 is FYNNEI. V dropped 7 bases and J dropped 4; count of bases not matched to a gene: 10. The CDR3 extends over 15 amino acids. Here the CDR3 DNA reads TGTGCCAGCACCGCGGACAGGGGTGGCCGAGAGACCCAGTACTTC. Translation gives CASTADRGGRETQYF. Complete variable domain (other parts from reference TRBV2 and TRBJ2-5): EPEVTQTPSHQVTQMGQEVILRCVPISNHLYFYWYRQILGQKVEFLVSFYNNEISEKSEIFDDQFSVERPDGSNFTLKIRSTKLEDSAMYFCASTADRGGRETQYFGPGTRLLVL.

The chain carries TRBV4-1 and TRBJ1-5; tentative D call: TRBD1 (6 bases). Germline values: CDR1 MGHRA, CDR2 YSYEKL. This CDR3 has 14 amino acids. Trimming removed 1 base from V and 6 bases from J, with 10 bases in between. The CDR3 spells CASSQGRGSQPQHF. CDR3 DNA: TGCGCCAGCAGCCAAGGCAGGGGAAGTCAGCCCCAGCATTTT.

The rearrangement joins TRBV28 to TRBJ2-7; D remains unclear. Germline-derived CDR1 and CDR2 are MDHEN and SYDVKM. The CDR3 has 11 residues. V was pared by 4 bases and J by 11 bases, with 12 bases between. CDR3: CASSSSGDEYF. Here the CDR3 DNA reads TGTGCCAGCAGTTCCTCCGGTGATGAGTACTTC.